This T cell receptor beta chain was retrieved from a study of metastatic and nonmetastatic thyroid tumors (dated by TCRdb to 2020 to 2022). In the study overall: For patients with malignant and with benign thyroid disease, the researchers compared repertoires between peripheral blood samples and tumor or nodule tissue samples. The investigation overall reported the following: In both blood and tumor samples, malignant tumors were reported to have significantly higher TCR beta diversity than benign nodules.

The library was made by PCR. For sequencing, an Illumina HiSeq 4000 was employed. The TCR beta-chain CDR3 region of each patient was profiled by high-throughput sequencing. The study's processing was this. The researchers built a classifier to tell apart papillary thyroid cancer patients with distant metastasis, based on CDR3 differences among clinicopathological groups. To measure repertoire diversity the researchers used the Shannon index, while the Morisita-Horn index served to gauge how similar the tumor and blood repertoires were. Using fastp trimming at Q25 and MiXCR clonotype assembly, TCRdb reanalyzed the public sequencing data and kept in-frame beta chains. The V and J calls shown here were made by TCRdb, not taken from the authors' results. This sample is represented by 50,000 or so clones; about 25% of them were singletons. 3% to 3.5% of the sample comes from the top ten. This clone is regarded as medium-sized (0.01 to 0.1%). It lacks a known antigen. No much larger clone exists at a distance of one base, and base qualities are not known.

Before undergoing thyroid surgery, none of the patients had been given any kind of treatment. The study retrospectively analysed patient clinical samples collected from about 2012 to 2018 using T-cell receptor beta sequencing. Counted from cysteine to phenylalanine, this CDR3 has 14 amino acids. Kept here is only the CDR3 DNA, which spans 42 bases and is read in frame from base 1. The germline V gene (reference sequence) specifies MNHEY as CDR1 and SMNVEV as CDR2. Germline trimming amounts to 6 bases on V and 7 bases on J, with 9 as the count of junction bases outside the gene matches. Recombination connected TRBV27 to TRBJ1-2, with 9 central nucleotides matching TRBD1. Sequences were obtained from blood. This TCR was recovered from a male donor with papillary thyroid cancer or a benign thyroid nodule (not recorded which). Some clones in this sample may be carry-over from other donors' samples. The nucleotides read TGTGCCAGCAGCCGAACCGGGACAGGGCCTGGCTACACCTTC. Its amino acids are CASSRTGTGPGYTF.